This T cell receptor beta chain is drawn from a study of CD8 T cells in ankylosing spondylitis (TCRdb year 2017). Turning to the overall study: The study profiled T cell receptor beta repertoires in healthy donors and ankylosing spondylitis patients to find disease-linked TCR variants. In total, the full study cohort was made up of 95 to 110 healthy donors and 25 ankylosing spondylitis patients. Peripheral blood samples were taken, and synovial fluid was additionally collected from ankylosing spondylitis patients. The full study reports these points: Some motif variants were previously reported in synovial fluid and blood of reactive arthritis patients, suggesting common disease-initiation mechanisms. Significant enrichment of the disease-linked clones was reported in matched synovial fluid samples from ankylosing spondylitis patients. A TCR beta motif made up of fewer than 10 highly homologous amino acid variants appeared to be characteristic of blood from ankylosing spondylitis patients. In peripheral blood, the disease-linked clones were found at relatively low frequencies and had a CD8+ phenotype.

Remarks on this clonotype: Its specific antigen is unknown. No qualities accompany the bases; no much larger clone lies one base away.

This sample was sequenced with an Illumina HiSeq 2500. TCR beta libraries were prepared by quantitative 5'-RACE with molecular barcodes. Under the source paper's analysis protocol: A new computational method, built on a probabilistic model of VDJ rearrangement, was used to identify disease-linked TCR variants. In-frame beta chains were kept once TCRdb had trimmed the public reads at Q25 with fastp and called clones with MiXCR. CDR3 protein sequences are deduplicated, and each keeps its most common genes and DNA. What appears here as the V and J calls and clone size reflects TCRdb's work, not the paper's. The sample table shows 450,000 or so distinct CDR3 sequences, and 25% to 30% are seen once. The ten largest clones take up 0.75% to 0.9% of the sample. Trimming removed 1 base from V and 0 bases from J, leaving 6 bases between the germline ends. The CDR3, from cysteine to phenylalanine, totals 14 residues. This entry keeps only the CDR3 DNA: 42 bases, framed from base 1. Taken from the germline V gene, the CDR1 and CDR2 loops are SGDLS and YYNGEE.

The sequence was obtained from a male donor with ankylosing spondylitis. Sequencing was carried out using blood, either unsorted or a sorted T cell fraction (not recorded which). The rearranged segments are TRBV9 and TRBJ2-3, with the D gene not confidently named. The nucleotide sequence reads TGTGCCAGCAGCGTATCGCGGAGCACAGATACGCAGTATTTT. Its protein is CASSVSRSTDTQYF. Full variable domain (CDR3 extended with the reference TRBV9 and TRBJ2-3 proteins): DSGVTQTPKHLITATGQRVTLRCSPRSGDLSVYWYQQSLDQGLQFLIQYYNGEERAKGNILERFSAQQFPDLHSELNLSSLELGDSALYFCASSVSRSTDTQYFGPGTRLTVL.